This T cell receptor (beta chain) was captured in a study of shared clonotypes between healthy human individuals. Profiling relied on immunoSEQ multiplex PCR, and the TCRdb table lists in-frame clones only, not all of them. The sample records around 2.1 million clones, 85% to 95% being singletons. Cells designated naive CD8 were CD45RO-negative and were positively selected for CCR7, with terminally differentiated effector memory CD45RA+ cells excluded. The V end was cut by 8 bases, the J end by 7 bases, with 21 bases between. The CDR3 has 15 amino acids. Germline V gene data show CDR1 as MRHNA and CDR2 as SNTAGT.

This receptor was identified in a man in his late teens or twenties in good health. Some clones in this sample may be carry-over from other donors' samples. The gene calls are TRBV6-4 and TRBJ2-1, with a weak D call TRBD2 (5 bases). Sequences were obtained from naive CD8+ T cells from PBMCs. The CDR3, as DNA: TGTGCCAGCGGCCGGTCCGGGGTAGTAGGGAATGAGCAGTTCTTC. Protein sequence: CASGRSGVVGNEQFF.